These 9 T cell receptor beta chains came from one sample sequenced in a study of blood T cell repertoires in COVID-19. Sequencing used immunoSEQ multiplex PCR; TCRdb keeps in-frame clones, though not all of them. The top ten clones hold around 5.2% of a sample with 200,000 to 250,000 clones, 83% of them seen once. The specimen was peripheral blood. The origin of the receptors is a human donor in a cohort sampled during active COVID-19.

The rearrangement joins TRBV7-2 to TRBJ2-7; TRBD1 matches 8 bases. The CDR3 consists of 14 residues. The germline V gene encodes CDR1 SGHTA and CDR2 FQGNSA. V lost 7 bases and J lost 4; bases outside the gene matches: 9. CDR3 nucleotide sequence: TGTGCCAGCATGCCGGGACAGGCTTTATACGAGCAGTACTTC. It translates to CASMPGQALYEQYF.

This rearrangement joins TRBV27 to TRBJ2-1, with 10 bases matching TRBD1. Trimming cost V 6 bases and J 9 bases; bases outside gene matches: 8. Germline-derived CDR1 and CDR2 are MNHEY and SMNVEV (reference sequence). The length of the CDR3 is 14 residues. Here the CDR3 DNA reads TGTGCCAGCAGAACCGGGACAGGGGTGGGTGAGCAGTTCTTC. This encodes CASRTGTGVGEQFF.

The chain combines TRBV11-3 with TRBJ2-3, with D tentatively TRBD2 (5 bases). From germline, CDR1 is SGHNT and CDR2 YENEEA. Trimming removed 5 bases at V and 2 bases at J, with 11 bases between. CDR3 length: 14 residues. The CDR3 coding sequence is TGTGCCAGCAGCCTGACCGGGAACACAGATACGCAGTATTTT. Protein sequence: CASSLTGNTDTQYF.

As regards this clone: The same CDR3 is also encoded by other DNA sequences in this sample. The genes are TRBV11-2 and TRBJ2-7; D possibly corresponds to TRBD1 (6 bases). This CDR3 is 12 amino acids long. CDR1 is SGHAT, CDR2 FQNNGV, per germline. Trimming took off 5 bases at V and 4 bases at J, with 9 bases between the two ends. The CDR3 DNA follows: TGTGCCAGCAGCGTACAGGGTTACGAGCAGTACTTC. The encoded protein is CASSVQGYEQYF. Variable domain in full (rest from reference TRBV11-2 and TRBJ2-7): EAGVAQSPRYKIIEKRQSVAFWCNPISGHATLYWYQQILGQGPKLLIQFQNNGVVDDSQLPKDRFSAERLKGVDSTLKIQPAKLEDSAVYLCASSVQGYEQYFGPGTRLTVT.

Here the CDR3 DNA reads TGTGCCAGCAGTTACTCATCAGGGAACATAGAAAAACTGTTTTTT. The encoded protein is CASSYSSGNIEKLFF. The chain carries TRBV6-5 and TRBJ1-4, with D possibly TRBD1 on 5 matching bases. Trimming removed 0 bases from V and 8 bases from J, with 13 bases in between. Germline CDR1 and CDR2: MNHEY and SVGAGI. The length of the CDR3 is 15 residues.

The CDR3 sequence is CASSDYFTDTQYF. CDR3 in DNA: TGTGCCAGCAGTGACTACTTCACAGATACGCAGTATTTT. The chain has TRBV6-4 and TRBJ2-3, with D hard to call. The CDR3 sequence is 13 residues long. Germline CDR1 and CDR2: MRHNA and SNTAGT. V lost 1 base to trimming and J lost 2 bases, with 4 bases between them.

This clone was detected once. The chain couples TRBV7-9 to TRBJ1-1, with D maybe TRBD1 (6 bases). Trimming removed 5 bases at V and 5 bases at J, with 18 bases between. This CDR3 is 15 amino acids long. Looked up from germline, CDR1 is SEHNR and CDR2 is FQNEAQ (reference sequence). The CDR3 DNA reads TGTGCCAGCAGCCCCCTACAGGGAAGGTGGACTGAAGCTTTCTTT. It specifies CASSPLQGRWTEAFF. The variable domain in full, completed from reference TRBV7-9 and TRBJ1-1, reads DTGVSQNPRHKITKRGQNVTFRCDPISEHNRLYWYRQTLGQGPEFLTYFQNEAQLEKSRLLSDRFSAERPKGSFSTLEIQRTEQGDSAMYLCASSPLQGRWTEAFFGQGTRLTVV.

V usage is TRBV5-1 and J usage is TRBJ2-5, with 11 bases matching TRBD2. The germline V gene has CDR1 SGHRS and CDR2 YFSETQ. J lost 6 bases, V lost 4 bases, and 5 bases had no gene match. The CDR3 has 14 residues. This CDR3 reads CASSISGGAQTQYF. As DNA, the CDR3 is TGCGCCAGCAGCATTAGCGGGGGGGCTCAGACCCAGTACTTC.

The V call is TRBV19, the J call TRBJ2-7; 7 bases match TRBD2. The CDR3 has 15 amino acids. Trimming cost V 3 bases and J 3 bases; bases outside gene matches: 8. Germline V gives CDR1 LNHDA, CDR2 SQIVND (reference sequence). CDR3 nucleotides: TGTGCCAGTAGTATTTCTAGCGGCCGCCTCTACGAGCAGTACTTC. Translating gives CASSISSGRLYEQYF.